The 29 T cell receptor beta chains presented below share a single source sample, sequenced in a study of blood T cell repertoires in COVID-19. Produced via immunoSEQ multiplex PCR; TCRdb's table is partial and in-frame only. The sample records 190,000 or so clones, approximately 75% being singletons. Material for sequencing was PBMCs or T cells enriched from blood (not recorded which). These receptors were collected from a man aged 40-49 years who had recovered from COVID-19.

J is TRBJ2-7 and V is TRBV2, with TRBD2 as a possible D gene (5 bases). V gave up 6 bases and J gave up 2 bases, with 17 bases separating them. The CDR3 sequence is 15 residues long. Germline V gene sequence: CDR1 SNHLY, CDR2 FYNNEI. CDR3 sequence (DNA): TGTGCCAGCAGCAACCCCGGAGGCAGGACCTACGAGCAGTACTTC. As protein: CASSNPGGRTYEQYF.

This rearrangement joins TRBV9 to TRBJ2-7; D might be TRBD2 (6 bases). Trimming left V 4 bases short and J 2 bases short, with 16 bases between. Germline CDR1 is SGDLS and CDR2 is YYNGEE. The CDR3 contains 15 residues. The CDR3 bases are TGTGCCAGCAGCCCAGAGGCGGGAAATACCTACGAGCAGTACTTC. Protein: CASSPEAGNTYEQYF.

V gene TRBV6-1 combines with J gene TRBJ1-1; D unclear. The germline gives CDR1 MNHNS, CDR2 SASEGT. The V and J ends lost 1 base and 2 bases respectively, with 14 bases between them. The CDR3 has 16 residues. For the CDR3, the DNA is TGTGCCAGCAGTGAAGAAATTAAGGGAGGTAACACTGAAGCTTTCTTT. Translation: CASSEEIKGGNTEAFF.

V usage is TRBV6-5 and J usage is TRBJ1-2, with D perhaps TRBD1 (6 bases). The ends were cut back, 6 bases at V and 5 bases at J, with 16 bases in the middle. From germline, CDR1 is MNHEY and CDR2 SVGAGI. This CDR3 comprises 14 residues. CDR3 region: CASSPRQGLYGYTF. Here the CDR3 DNA reads TGTGCCAGCAGCCCCCGGCAGGGGCTATATGGCTACACCTTC.

V is TRBV6-5 and J is TRBJ1-1; TRBD1 agrees at 7 bases. The CDR3 totals 14 residues. In germline, CDR1 is MNHEY, CDR2 SVGAGI. The V gene end was trimmed by 5 bases and the J gene end by 7 bases; junction bases not matched to a gene: 10. The CDR3 spells CASSRPGQSNEAFF. The DNA for the CDR3 is TGTGCCAGCAGTCGACCGGGACAGTCAAATGAAGCTTTCTTT.

The V gene is TRBV10-3, the J gene TRBJ2-4; TRBD1 matches 9 bases. The CDR3 consists of 12 residues. Germline V gene lookup returns CDR1 ENHRY and CDR2 SYGVKD. V dropped 10 bases and J dropped 5; count of bases not matched to a gene: 3. Here the CDR3 reads CATGTGQNIQYF. CDR3 sequence (DNA): TGTGCCACCGGGACAGGGCAAAACATTCAGTACTTC.

This clone was seen only once. V usage is TRBV25-1 and J usage is TRBJ1-2, with D hard to call. Trimming removed 2 bases from V and 2 bases from J, with 15 bases in between. Germline CDR1 and CDR2: MGHDK and SYGVNS. This CDR3 spans 16 amino acids. The DNA of the CDR3 is TGTGCCAGCAGTGAAAAATGGGCAGGAAAAAACTATGGCTACACCTTC. This gives the protein CASSEKWAGKNYGYTF.

J is TRBJ1-6 and V is TRBV5-5, with 8 nucleotides matching TRBD1. This CDR3 spans 16 amino acids. Germline CDR1 and CDR2: SGHKS and YYEKEE (reference sequence). Trimming removed 4 bases from V and 7 bases from J; junction bases left unmatched: 10. The CDR3 sequence is CASSADRGGRNSPLHF. CDR3 DNA sequence: TGTGCCAGCAGCGCTGACAGGGGAGGTAGAAATTCACCCCTCCACTTT.

Written as DNA, the CDR3 is TGTGCCAGCAGTGAACCCGGGACTGCTCAAGAGACCCAGTACTTC. Residues: CASSEPGTAQETQYF. J is TRBJ2-5 and V is TRBV25-1; tentative D call: TRBD2 (6 bases). V was trimmed by 2 bases and J by 2 bases, leaving 12 bases between them. The CDR3 length is 15 residues. Germline loops: CDR1 MGHDK, CDR2 SYGVNS.

The CDR3 region has the DNA TGTGCCAGCAGTTTCAGGGGTGGGGAGCAGTTCTTC. Protein product: CASSFRGGEQFF. The J gene is TRBJ2-1, the V gene TRBV27; weak D call: TRBD1 (6 bases). V was pared by 3 bases and J by 10 bases, with 10 bases between. This CDR3 has 12 amino acids. Germline lookup yields CDR1 MNHEY and CDR2 SMNVEV (reference sequence).

This chain links TRBV6-5 with TRBJ2-1; no clear D. V was trimmed by 2 bases and J by 7 bases, leaving 18 bases between them. The CDR3 covers 16 residues. Germline V lookup: CDR1 MNHEY, CDR2 SVGAGI. The CDR3, as DNA: TGTGCCAGCAGTTACGCTAATTTCCGAGATGTAAATGAGCAGTTCTTC. It translates to CASSYANFRDVNEQFF.

The chain has TRBV6-2 or TRBV6-3 and TRBJ1-2; 10 nucleotides line up with TRBD1. Germline CDR1 MNHEY, CDR2 SVGEGT. The CDR3 consists of 16 residues. J lost 4 bases, V lost 0 bases, and 5 bases had no gene match. The CDR3 DNA is TGTGCCAGCAGTTACTCGAGGGACAGGGGAAGCTATGGCTACACCTTC. Translated, it gives CASSYSRDRGSYGYTF.

This chain joins TRBV24-1 and TRBJ2-7; D gene unclear. Germline CDR1 KGHDR, CDR2 SFDVKD. Trimming pared 4 bases from V and 6 bases from J, leaving 6 bases between. The CDR3 is made up of 11 amino acids. Written as DNA, the CDR3 is TGTGCCACCAGTGACCTTAGCGAGCAGTACTTC. It yields the protein CATSDLSEQYF.

The chain employs TRBV5-5 and TRBJ1-2, with D possibly matching TRBD1 (6 bases). The germline gives CDR1 SGHKS, CDR2 YYEKEE (reference sequence). The CDR3 spans 13 residues. Trimming cost V 4 bases and J 8 bases, with 15 bases left between them. CDR3 sequence: CASSNHHREGYTF. CDR3 DNA sequence: TGTGCCAGCAGCAACCATCACAGGGAAGGCTACACCTTC.

This clone appeared a single time. The chain links TRBV12-3 or TRBV12-4 to TRBJ1-5; 9 bases line up with TRBD1. The CDR3 sequence is 13 residues long. V gave up 8 bases and J gave up 4 bases; unmatched junction bases: 3. The CDR3 protein is CASQGQGNQPQHF. Here the CDR3 DNA reads TGTGCCAGCCAAGGACAGGGGAATCAGCCCCAGCATTTT.

The V gene is TRBV9, the J gene TRBJ2-7, with TRBD1 identical over 8 bases. J gave up 5 bases and V 2 bases, and 12 bases lay outside the gene matches. The CDR3 is 16 residues long. Germline V lookup: CDR1 SGDLS, CDR2 YYNGEE. The chain's CDR3 is CASSVDQDRGFHEQYF. As DNA, the CDR3 is TGTGCCAGCAGCGTCGACCAAGACAGGGGCTTTCACGAGCAGTACTTC.

The gene calls are TRBV5-1 and TRBJ2-3; tentatively, D is TRBD1 (7 bases). Germline CDR1 reads SGHRS; CDR2 reads YFSETQ. V was cut by 6 bases and J by 2 bases, with 16 bases left in between. The CDR3 is made up of 15 amino acids. As DNA, the CDR3 is TGCGCCAGCACCGGAGGGGGCGGGATCACAGATACGCAGTATTTT. Amino acid sequence: CASTGGGGITDTQYF.

V is TRBV27 and J is TRBJ2-5, with TRBD2 matching 8 bases. CDR3 size: 15 residues. Germline CDR1 is MNHEY and CDR2 is SMNVEV (reference sequence). Trimming took 0 bases from V and 5 from J; bases not matched to a gene: 5. CDR3 sequence (DNA): TGTGCCAGCAGTTTATCTAGCGGGATTCTCGAGACCCAGTACTTC. Its translation is CASSLSSGILETQYF.

The rearrangement uses TRBV10-3 and TRBJ1-2; D possibly corresponds to TRBD1 (6 bases). CDR1 ENHRY and CDR2 SYGVKD come from the germline V gene. Trimming removed 4 bases at V and 3 bases at J, with 18 bases between. The CDR3 is 16 residues long. As DNA, the CDR3 is TGTGCCATCAGTGGTACTTACAGGGTAGGAGACTATGGCTACACCTTC. Translating it yields CAISGTYRVGDYGYTF.

The DNA for the CDR3 is TGTGCCAGCAGCAAAAGCAGGGACTATGGCTACACCTTC. Amino acids: CASSKSRDYGYTF. The chain couples TRBV21-1 to TRBJ1-2; the table's D gene call, TRBD1, was not cross checked with the DNA. TRBV21-1 is tagged as a pseudogene. The CDR3 runs 13 residues.

J is TRBJ1-5 and V is TRBV6-1; D is unclear. Germline loops: CDR1 MNHNS, CDR2 SASEGT. Trimming left V 3 bases short and J 5 bases short, with 14 bases between. This CDR3 comprises 15 residues. The CDR3: CASSDGVPGDQPQHF. Written as DNA, the CDR3 is TGTGCCAGCAGTGACGGGGTCCCCGGGGATCAGCCCCAGCATTTT.

In its sample, this clone was seen once. V usage is TRBV19 and J usage is TRBJ2-7, with D hard to call. The CDR3 length is 12 residues. Trimming cost V 3 bases and J 4 bases, with 7 bases left between them. The germline V gene has CDR1 LNHDA and CDR2 SQIVND (reference sequence). The CDR3 is CASSISQYEQYF. The CDR3 coding sequence is TGTGCCAGTAGTATTTCTCAGTACGAGCAGTACTTC.

V usage is TRBV19 and J usage is TRBJ2-7, with D possibly being TRBD2 (6 bases). Trimming removed 9 bases from V and 4 bases from J, with 19 bases in between. CDR3 length: 14 residues. The V gene's germline CDR1 is LNHDA and CDR2 SQIVND (reference sequence). CDR3 residues: CASHGGAHPYEQYF. The CDR3 DNA sequence: TGTGCCAGCCATGGAGGGGCACACCCGTACGAGCAGTACTTC.

This chain connects TRBV2 to TRBJ1-5, with D possibly being TRBD1 (6 bases). The CDR3 runs to 14 residues. V was cut by 4 bases and J by 3 bases, with 10 bases left in between. From germline, CDR1 is SNHLY and CDR2 FYNNEI. The CDR3 loop reads CASSVAGANQPQHF. Written as DNA, the CDR3 is TGTGCCAGCAGTGTGGCAGGGGCCAATCAGCCCCAGCATTTT.

The CDR3 here is CASSGLAGGYSYEQYF. The CDR3 DNA reads as TGTGCCAGCAGTGGGCTAGCGGGAGGCTACTCCTACGAGCAGTACTTC. The chain has TRBV2 and TRBJ2-7, with 11 bases lining up with TRBD2. This CDR3 contains 16 residues. CDR1 is SNHLY, CDR2 FYNNEI, per germline. Trimming took 4 bases from V and 0 from J; bases not matched to a gene: 5. Full variable domain (remainder filled in from reference TRBV2 and TRBJ2-7): EPEVTQTPSHQVTQMGQEVILRCVPISNHLYFYWYRQILGQKVEFLVSFYNNEISEKSEIFDDQFSVERPDGSNFTLKIRSTKLEDSAMYFCASSGLAGGYSYEQYFGPGTRLTVT.

This clone was seen only a few times. The chain is built from TRBV3-1 (or the pseudogene TRBV3-2) and TRBJ2-3; 9 bases line up with TRBD2. This CDR3 is 16 amino acids long. V lost 4 bases to trimming and J lost 1 base; unmatched junction nucleotides: 6. Germline assignment: CDR1 LGHDT and CDR2 YNNKEL (reference sequence). CDR3 loop: CASSPLAGGRTDTQYF. Here the CDR3 DNA reads TGTGCCAGCAGCCCCTTGGCGGGGGGGCGCACAGATACGCAGTATTTT.

The chain uses TRBV4-1 and TRBJ1-1; no reliable D call. The germline V gene has CDR1 MGHRA and CDR2 YSYEKL. This CDR3 has 15 amino acids. Trimming took off 1 base at V and 1 base at J, with 10 bases between the two ends. Here the CDR3 reads CASSQGLEGNTEAFF. The DNA for the CDR3 is TGCGCCAGCAGCCAAGGGTTGGAGGGGAACACTGAAGCTTTCTTT.

V is TRBV6-2 or TRBV6-3 and J is TRBJ2-5, with 9 positions matching TRBD1. The junction had 11 bases not matched to a gene; V was cut back by 5 bases and J by 7 bases. Germline V gives CDR1 MNHEY, CDR2 SVGEGT. This CDR3 comprises 15 residues. CDR3 coding DNA: TGTGCCAGCAGTCCCCCCGGACAGGGGTCAGGGACCCAGTACTTC. Its translation: CASSPPGQGSGTQYF.

This clone is a singleton in its sample. The DNA of the CDR3 is TGTGCCAGCAGCCCCAGTAGGGGTTTGGGCGGCTACACCTTC. It codes for CASSPSRGLGGYTF. The rearrangement joins TRBV7-2 to TRBJ1-2; TRBD1 might be the D (5 bases). Trimming took off 5 bases at V and 8 bases at J, with 18 bases between the two ends. Germline CDR1 SGHTA, CDR2 FQGNSA. The CDR3 is 14 amino acids.